The TCR beta chain described here comes from a study of CD8+ T cells in alopecia areata. This sample's treatment: oral pan-JAK inhibitor, 5-10 mg twice daily. This CDR3 contains 16 residues. V shed 0 bases and J shed 1 base, with 13 bases lying between them. Germline-derived CDR1 and CDR2 are MNHNS and SASEGT. cDNA reverse transcribed from extracted RNA served as the sequencing template. Clones were sequenced by immunoSEQ multiplex PCR, and TCRdb holds only the in-frame ones, with some missing. The table has 100,000 to 130,000 clones, 80% to 85% seen once. The chain joins TRBV6-1 to TRBJ2-7, with D possibly being TRBD1 (5 bases). The origin of this receptor is a human donor with alopecia areata. Specimen: CD8+ T cells sorted from blood, collected at week 24, from a patient treated with tofacitinib. The CDR3 DNA is TGTGCCAGCAGTGAAGCGGGTAGGGGATATTCCTACGAGCAGTACTTC. Residues: CASSEAGRGYSYEQYF.